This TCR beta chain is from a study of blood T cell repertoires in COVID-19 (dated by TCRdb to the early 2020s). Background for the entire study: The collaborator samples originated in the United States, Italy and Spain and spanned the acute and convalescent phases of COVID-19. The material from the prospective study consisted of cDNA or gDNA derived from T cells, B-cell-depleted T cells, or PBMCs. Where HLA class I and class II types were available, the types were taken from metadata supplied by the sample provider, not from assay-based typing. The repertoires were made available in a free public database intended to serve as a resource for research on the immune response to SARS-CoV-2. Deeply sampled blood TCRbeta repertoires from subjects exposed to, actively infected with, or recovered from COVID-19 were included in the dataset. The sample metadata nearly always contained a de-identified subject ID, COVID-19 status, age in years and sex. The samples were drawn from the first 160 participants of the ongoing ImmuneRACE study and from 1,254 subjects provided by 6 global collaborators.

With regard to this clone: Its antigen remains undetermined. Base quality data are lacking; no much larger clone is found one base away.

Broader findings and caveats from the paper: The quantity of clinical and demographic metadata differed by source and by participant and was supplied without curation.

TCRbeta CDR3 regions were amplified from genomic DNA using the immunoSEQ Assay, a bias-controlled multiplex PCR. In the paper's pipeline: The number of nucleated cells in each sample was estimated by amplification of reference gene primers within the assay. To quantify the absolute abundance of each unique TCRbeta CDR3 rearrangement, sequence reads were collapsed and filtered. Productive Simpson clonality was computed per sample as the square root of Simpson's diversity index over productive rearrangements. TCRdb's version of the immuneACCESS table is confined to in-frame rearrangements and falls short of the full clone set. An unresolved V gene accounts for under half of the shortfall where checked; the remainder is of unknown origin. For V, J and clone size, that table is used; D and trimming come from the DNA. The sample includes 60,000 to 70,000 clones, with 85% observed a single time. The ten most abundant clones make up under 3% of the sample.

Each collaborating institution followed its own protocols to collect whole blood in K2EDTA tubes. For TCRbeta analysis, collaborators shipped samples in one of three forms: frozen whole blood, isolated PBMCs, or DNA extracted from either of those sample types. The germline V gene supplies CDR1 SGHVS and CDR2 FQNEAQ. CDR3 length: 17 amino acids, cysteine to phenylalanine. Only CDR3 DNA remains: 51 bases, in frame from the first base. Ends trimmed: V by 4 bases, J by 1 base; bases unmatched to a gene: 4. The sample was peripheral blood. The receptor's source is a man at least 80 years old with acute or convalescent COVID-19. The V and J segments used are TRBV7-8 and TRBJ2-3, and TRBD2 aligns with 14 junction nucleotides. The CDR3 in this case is CASSSGTSGRRTDTQYF. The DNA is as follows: TGTGCCAGCAGCTCGGGGACTAGCGGGAGACGCACAGATACGCAGTATTTT.